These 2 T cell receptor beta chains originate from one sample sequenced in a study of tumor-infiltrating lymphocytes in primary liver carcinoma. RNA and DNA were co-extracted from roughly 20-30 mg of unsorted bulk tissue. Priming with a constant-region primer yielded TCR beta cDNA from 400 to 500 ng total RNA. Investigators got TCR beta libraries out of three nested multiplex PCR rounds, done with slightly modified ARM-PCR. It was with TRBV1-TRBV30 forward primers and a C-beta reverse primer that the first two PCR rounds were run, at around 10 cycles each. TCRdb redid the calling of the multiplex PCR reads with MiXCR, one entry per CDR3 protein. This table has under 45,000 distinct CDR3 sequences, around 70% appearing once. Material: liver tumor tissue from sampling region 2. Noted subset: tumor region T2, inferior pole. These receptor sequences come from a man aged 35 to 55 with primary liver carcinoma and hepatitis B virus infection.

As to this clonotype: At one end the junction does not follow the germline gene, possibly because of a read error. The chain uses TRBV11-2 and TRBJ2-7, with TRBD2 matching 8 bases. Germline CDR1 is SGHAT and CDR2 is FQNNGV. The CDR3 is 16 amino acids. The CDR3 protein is CANRAAAGEGSYEQYF. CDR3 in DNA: TGTGCCAACAGGGCGGCAGCGGGAGAAGGATCCTACGAGCAGTATTTC.

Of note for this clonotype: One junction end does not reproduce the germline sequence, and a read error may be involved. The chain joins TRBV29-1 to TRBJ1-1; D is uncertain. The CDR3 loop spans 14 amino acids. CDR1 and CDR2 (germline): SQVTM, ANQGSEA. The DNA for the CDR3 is TGCAGCGTTGCACCCACAAGCATGAACACTGGAGCTTTCTTC. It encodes CSVAPTSMNTGAFF.